This T cell receptor beta chain was sequenced in a study of shared clonotypes between healthy human individuals. Germline V gene sequence: CDR1 SGDLS, CDR2 YYNGEE. V shed 1 base and J shed 2 bases, with 11 bases lying between them. This CDR3 spans 15 amino acids. Produced via immunoSEQ multiplex PCR; TCRdb's table is partial and in-frame only. This sample has some 700,000 clones, with about 90% found just once. The sequence was obtained from a man aged 18 to 29 in good health. Some clones in this sample may be carry-over from other donors' samples. The specimen sequenced was memory CD8+ T cells from PBMCs. Subset described: CD45RO+ cells pooled with CCR7-negative TemRA cells. The rearrangement joins TRBV9 to TRBJ2-3, with D possibly being TRBD2 (6 bases). In nucleotides, the CDR3 is TGTGCCAGCAGCGTAAAAAGCGGGCACACAGATACGCAGTATTTT. Its protein product is CASSVKSGHTDTQYF. Using reference TRBV9 and TRBJ2-3 for the parts outside the CDR3, the full variable domain is DSGVTQTPKHLITATGQRVTLRCSPRSGDLSVYWYQQSLDQGLQFLIQYYNGEERAKGNILERFSAQQFPDLHSELNLSSLELGDSALYFCASSVKSGHTDTQYFGPGTRLTVL.